What follows is one T cell receptor beta chain and its context. What it binds is not known. During cDNA synthesis, UMIs that each contained a 6-nucleotide sample barcode were added by means of template switching. From its re-call of the 5' RACE reads, TCRdb lists each CDR3 protein once, without DNA. Recorded for this sample: 210,000 or so distinct CDR3 sequences. These data originate in a study of monozygotic twins with inflammatory bowel disease. CDR3 length equals 14 residues. Findings and limits, study-wide: Subtypes among T cells remained indistinguishable.

The clonotype was recovered from a human donor with ulcerative colitis or Crohn's disease, or a healthy co-twin of an affected twin (not recorded which). The sequencing sample was made of blood. The chain employs TRBV12-3 or TRBV12-4 and TRBJ2-7; TCRdb's D call of TRBD2 is untestable without DNA. Here the CDR3 reads CASRPGLNTYEQYF.